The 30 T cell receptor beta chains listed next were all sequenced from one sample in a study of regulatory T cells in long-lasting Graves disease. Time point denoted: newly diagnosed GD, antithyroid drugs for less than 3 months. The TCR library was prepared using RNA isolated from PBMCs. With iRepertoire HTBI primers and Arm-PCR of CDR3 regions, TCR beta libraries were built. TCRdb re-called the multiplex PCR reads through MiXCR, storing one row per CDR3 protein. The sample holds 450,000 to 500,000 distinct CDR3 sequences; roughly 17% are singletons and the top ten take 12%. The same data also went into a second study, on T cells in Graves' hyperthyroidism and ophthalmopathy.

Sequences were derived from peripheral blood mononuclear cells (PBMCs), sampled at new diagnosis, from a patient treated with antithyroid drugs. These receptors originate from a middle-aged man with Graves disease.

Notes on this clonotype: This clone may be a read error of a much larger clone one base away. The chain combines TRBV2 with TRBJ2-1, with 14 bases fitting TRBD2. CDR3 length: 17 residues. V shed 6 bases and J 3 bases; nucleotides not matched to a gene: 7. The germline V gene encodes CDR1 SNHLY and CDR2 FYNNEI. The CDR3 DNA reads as TGTGCCAGCAGAGCGACTAGCGGGAGGGCCTACTACAATGAGCAGTTCTTC. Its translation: CASRATSGRAYYNEQFF. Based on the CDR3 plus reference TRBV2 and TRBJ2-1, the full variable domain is EPEVTQTPSHQVTQMGQEVILRCVPISNHLYFYWYRQILGQKVEFLVSFYNNEISEKSEIFDDQFSVERPDGSNFTLKIRSTKLEDSAMYFCASRATSGRAYYNEQFFGPGTRLTVL.

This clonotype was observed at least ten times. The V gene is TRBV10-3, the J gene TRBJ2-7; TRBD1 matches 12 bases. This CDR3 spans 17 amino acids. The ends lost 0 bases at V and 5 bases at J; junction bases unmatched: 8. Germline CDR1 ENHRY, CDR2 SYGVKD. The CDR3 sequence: CAISESRRDRGQDEQYF. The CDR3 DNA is TGTGCCATCAGTGAGTCGCGCCGGGACAGGGGGCAGGACGAGCAGTACTTC.

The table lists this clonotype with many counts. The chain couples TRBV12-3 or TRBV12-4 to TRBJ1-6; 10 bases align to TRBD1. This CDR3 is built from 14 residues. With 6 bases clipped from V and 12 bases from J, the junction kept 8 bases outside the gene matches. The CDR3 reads CASSRDRGLRPLHF. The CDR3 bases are TGTGCCAGCAGCCGGGACAGGGGTTTGAGACCCCTCCACTTT.

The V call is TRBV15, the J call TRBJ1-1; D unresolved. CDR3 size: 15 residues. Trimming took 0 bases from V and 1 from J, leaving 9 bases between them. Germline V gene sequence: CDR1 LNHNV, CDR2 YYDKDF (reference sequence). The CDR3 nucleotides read TGTGCCACCAGCAGAGAACGGATCAGGAACACTGAAGCTTTCTTT. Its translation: CATSRERIRNTEAFF.

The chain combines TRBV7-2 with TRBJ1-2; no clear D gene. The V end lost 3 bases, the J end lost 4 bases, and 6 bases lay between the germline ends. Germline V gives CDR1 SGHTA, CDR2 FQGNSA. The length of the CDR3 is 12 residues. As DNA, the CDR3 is TGTGCCAGCAGCTTTAACAGCTATGGCTACACCTTC. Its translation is CASSFNSYGYTF.

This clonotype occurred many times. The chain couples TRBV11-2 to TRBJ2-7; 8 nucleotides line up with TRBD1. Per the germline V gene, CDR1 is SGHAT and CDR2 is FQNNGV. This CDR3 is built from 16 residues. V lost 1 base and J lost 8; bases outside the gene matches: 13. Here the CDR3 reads CASSLVVAGQELKQYF. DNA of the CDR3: TGTGCCAGCAGCTTAGTGGTTGCGGGACAGGAGTTGAAGCAGTACTTC.

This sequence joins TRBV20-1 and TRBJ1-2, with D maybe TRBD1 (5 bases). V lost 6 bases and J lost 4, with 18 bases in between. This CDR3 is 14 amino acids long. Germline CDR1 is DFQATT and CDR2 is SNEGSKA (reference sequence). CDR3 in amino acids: CSAQGTLSTYGYTF. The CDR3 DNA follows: TGCAGTGCCCAAGGGACCCTCTCTACCTATGGCTACACCTTC.

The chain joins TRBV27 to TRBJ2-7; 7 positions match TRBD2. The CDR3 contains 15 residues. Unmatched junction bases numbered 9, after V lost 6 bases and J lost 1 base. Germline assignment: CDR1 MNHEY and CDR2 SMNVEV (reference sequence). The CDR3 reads CASSPELARSYEQYF. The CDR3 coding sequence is TGTGCCAGCAGCCCCGAACTAGCGCGGTCCTACGAGCAGTACTTC.

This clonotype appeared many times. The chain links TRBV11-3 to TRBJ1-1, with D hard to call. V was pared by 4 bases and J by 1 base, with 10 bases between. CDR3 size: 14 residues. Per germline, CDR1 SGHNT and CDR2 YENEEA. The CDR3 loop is CASSSGPPNTEAFF. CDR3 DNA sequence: TGTGCCAGCAGCTCCGGGCCTCCGAACACTGAAGCTTTCTTT.

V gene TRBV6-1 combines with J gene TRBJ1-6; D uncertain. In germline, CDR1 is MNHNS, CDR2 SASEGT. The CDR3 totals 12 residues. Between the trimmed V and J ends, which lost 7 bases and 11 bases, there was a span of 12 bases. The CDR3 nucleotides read TGTGCCAGCACCCTAGACCCGCCACCCCTCCACTTT. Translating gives CASTLDPPPLHF.

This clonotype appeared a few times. In DNA, the CDR3 is TGCGCCAGGACAGGGCCCCAGCCCCAGCATTTT. Its translation: CARTGPQPQHF. V and J are TRBV5-1 and TRBJ1-5, with 7 bases matching TRBD1. The CDR3 runs 11 residues. The germline CDR1 and CDR2 sequences are SGHRS and YFSETQ. V lost 8 bases to trimming and J lost 7 bases; unmatched junction nucleotides: 3.

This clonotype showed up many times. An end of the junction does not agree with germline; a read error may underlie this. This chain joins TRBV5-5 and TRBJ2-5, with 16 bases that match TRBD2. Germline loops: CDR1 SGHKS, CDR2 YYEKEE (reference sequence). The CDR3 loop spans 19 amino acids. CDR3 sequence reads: CASSWGLAGGPRKEETQYF. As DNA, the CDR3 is TGCGCCAGCAGCTGGGGACTAGCGGGAGGGCCGAGGAAGGAAGAGACCCAGTACTTC.

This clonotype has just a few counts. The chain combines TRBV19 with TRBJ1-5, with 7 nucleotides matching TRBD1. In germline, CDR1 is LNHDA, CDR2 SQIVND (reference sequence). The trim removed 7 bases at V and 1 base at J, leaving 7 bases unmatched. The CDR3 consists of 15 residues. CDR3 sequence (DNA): TGTGCCAGTAAATGGGACAGAGTAAGCAATCAGCCCCAGCATTTT. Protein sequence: CASKWDRVSNQPQHF.

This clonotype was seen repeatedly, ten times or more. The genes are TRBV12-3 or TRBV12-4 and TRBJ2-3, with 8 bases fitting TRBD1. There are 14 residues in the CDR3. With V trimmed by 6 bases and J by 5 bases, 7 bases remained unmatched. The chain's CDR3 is CASRGQAAIDTQYF. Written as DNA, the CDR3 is TGTGCCAGCAGGGGACAGGCGGCGATAGATACGCAGTATTTT.

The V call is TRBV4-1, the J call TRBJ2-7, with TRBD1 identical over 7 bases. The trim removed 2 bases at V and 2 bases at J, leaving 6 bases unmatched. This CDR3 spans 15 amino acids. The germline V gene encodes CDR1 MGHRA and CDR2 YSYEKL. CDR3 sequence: CASSQSGTETYEQYF. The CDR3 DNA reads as TGCGCCAGCAGCCAATCCGGGACAGAAACCTACGAGCAGTACTTC.

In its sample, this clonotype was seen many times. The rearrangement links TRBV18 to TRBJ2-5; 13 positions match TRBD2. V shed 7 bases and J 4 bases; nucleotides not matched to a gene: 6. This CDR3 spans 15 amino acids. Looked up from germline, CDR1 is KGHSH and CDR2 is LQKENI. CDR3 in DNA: TGTGCCAGCTACCAACTAGCGGGAGGGACAGAGACCCAGTACTTC. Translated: CASYQLAGGTETQYF.

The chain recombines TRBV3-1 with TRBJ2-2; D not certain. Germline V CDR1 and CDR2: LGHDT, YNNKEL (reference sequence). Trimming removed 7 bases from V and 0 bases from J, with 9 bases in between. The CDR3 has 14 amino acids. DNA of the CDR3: TGTGCCAGCACCCCAGCAGCGAACACCGGGGAGCTGTTTTTT. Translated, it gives CASTPAANTGELFF.

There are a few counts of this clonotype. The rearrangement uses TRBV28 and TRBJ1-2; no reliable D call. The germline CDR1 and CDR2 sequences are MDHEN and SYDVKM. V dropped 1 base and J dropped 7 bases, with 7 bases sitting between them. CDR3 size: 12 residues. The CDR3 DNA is TGTGCCAGCAGTTTATCCGCTAGTGGCTACACCTTC. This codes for CASSLSASGYTF.

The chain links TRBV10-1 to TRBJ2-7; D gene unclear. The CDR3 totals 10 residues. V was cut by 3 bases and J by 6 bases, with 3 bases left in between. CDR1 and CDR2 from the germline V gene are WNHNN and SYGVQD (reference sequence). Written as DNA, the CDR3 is TGCGCCAGCAGTGACCCCGAGCAGTACTTC. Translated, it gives CASSDPEQYF.

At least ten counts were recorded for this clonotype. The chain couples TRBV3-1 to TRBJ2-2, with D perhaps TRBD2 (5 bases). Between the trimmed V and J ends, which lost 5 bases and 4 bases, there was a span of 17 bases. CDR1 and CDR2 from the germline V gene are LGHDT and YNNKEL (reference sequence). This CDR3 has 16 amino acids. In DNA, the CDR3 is TGTGCCAGCAGCTTGGGAGTCCCCGGTACCACCGGGGAGCTGTTTTTT. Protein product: CASSLGVPGTTGELFF.

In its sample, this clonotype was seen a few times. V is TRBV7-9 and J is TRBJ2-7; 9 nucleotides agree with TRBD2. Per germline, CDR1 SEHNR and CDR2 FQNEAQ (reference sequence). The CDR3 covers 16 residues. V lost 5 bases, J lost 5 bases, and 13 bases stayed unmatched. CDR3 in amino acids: CASSPRGLAGVHEQYF. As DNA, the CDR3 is TGTGCCAGCAGCCCCCGGGGGTTAGCGGGAGTCCACGAGCAGTACTTC. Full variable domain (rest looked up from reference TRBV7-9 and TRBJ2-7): DTGVSQNPRHKITKRGQNVTFRCDPISEHNRLYWYRQTLGQGPEFLTYFQNEAQLEKSRLLSDRFSAERPKGSFSTLEIQRTEQGDSAMYLCASSPRGLAGVHEQYFGPGTRLTVT.

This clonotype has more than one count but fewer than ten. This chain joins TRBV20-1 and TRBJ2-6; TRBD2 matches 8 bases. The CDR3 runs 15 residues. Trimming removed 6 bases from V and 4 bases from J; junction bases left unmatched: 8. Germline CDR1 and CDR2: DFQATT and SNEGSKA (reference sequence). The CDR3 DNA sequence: TGCAGTGCCAAAGCGGGAGTCCCCGGGGCCAACGTCCTGACTTTC. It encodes CSAKAGVPGANVLTF.

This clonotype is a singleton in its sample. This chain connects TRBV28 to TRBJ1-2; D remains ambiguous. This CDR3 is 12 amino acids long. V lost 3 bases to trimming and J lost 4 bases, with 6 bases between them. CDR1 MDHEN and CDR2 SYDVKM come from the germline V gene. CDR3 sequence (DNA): TGTGCCAGCAGTTTTTCCGGCTATGGCTACACCTTC. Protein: CASSFSGYGYTF.

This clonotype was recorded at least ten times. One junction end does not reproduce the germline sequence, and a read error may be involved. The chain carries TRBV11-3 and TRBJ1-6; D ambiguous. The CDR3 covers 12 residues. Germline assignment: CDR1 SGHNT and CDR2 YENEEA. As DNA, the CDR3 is TGTGCCAGCCAAGGGAATAATTCACCCCTCCGCTTT. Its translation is CASQGNNSPLRF. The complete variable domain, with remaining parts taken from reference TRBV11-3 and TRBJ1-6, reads EAGVVQSPRYKIIEKKQPVAFWCNPISGHNTLYWYLQNLGQGPELLIRYENEEAVDDSQLPKDRFSAERLKGVDSTLKIQPAELGDSAVYLCASQGNNSPLRFGNGTRLTVT.

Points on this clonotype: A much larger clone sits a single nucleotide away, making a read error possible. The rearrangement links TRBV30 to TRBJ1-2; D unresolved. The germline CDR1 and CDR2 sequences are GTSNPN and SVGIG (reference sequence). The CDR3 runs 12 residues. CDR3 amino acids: CAWSAGNYGNTF. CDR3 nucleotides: TGTGCCTGGAGTGCGGGAAACTATGGCAACACCTTC.

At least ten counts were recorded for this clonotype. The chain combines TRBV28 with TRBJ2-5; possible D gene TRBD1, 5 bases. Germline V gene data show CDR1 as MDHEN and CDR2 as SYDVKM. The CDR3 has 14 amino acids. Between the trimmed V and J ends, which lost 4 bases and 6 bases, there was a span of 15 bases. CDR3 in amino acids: CASSYPGQGKTQYF. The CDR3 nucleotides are TGTGCCAGCAGTTACCCCGGCCAGGGAAAGACCCAGTACTTC.

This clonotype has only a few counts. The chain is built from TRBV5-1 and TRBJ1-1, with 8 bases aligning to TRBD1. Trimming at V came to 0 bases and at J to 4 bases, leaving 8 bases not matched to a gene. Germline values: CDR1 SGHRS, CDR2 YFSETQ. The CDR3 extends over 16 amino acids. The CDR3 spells CASSLAQGAEITEAFF. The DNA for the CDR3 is TGCGCCAGCAGCTTGGCGCAGGGGGCCGAGATCACTGAAGCTTTCTTT.

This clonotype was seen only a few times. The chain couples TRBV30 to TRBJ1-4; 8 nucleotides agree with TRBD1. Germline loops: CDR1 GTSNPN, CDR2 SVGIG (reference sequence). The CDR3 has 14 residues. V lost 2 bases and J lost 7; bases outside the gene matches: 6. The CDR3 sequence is CAWSLGTGGEKLFF. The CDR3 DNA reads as TGTGCCTGGAGTCTAGGGACAGGTGGTGAAAAACTGTTTTTT.

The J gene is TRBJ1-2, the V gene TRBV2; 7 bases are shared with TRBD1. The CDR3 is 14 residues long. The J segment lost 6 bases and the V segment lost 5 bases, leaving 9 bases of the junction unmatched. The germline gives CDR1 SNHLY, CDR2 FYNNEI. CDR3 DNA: TGTGCCAGCAGTCCTGACAGGGCCTTGGATGGCTACACCTTC. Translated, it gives CASSPDRALDGYTF.

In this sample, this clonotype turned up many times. Here the CDR3 DNA reads TGTGCCAGCAGTTCTTTGGGGGGCAACACTGAAGCTTTCTTT. This codes for CASSSLGGNTEAFF. J is TRBJ1-1 and V is TRBV12-3 or TRBV12-4; D perhaps matches TRBD1 (6 bases). The CDR3 has 14 residues. The ends were cut back, 4 bases at V and 2 bases at J, with 11 bases in the middle.